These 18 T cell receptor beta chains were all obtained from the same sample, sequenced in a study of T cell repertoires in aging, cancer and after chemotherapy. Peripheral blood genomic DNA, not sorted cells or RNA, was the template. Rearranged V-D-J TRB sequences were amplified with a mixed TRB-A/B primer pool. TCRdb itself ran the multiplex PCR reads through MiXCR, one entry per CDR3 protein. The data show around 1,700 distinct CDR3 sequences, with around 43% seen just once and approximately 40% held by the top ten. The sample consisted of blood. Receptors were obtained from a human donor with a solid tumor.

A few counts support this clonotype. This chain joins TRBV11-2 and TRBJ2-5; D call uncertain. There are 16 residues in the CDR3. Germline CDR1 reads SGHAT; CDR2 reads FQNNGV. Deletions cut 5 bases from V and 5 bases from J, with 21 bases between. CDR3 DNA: TGTGCCAGCAGCGACCGAGACGGAATTAGTGCGGAGACCCAGTACTTC. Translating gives CASSDRDGISAETQYF. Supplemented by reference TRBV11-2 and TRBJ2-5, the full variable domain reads EAGVAQSPRYKIIEKRQSVAFWCNPISGHATLYWYQQILGQGPKLLIQFQNNGVVDDSQLPKDRFSAERLKGVDSTLKIQPAKLEDSAVYLCASSDRDGISAETQYFGPGTRLLVL.

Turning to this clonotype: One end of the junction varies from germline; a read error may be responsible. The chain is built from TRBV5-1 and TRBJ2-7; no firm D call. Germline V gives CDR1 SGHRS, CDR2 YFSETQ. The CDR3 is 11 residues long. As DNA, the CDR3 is TGTGCCAGCAGTCGATCCTACGAGCAGTACTTC. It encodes CASSRSYEQYF.

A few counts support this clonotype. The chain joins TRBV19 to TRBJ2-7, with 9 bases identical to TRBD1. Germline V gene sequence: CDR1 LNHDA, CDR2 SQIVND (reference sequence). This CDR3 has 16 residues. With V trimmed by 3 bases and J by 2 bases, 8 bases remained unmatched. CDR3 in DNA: TGTGCCAGTAGTATGGGATACAGGGGGCAAGCCTACGAGCAGTACTTC. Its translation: CASSMGYRGQAYEQYF.

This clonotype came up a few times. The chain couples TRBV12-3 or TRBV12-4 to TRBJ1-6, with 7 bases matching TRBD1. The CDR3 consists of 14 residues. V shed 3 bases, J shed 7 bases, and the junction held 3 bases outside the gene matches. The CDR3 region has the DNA TGTGCCAGCAGTTTCACAGGGGCGAATTCACCCCTCCACTTT. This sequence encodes CASSFTGANSPLHF.

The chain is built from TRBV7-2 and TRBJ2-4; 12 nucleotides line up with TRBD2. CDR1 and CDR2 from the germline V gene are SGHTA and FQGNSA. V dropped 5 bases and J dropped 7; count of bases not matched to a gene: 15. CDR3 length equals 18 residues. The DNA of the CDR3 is TGTGCCAGCAGCCAGACTAGCGGGAGTTCGTTGGTTTCTAACATTCAGTACTTC. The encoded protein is CASSQTSGSSLVSNIQYF.

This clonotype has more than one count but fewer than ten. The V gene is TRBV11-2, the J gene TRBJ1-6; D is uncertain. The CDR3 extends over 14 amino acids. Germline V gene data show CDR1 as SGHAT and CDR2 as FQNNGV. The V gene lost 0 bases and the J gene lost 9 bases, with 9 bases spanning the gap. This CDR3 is CASSLDRRSSPLHF. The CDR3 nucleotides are TGTGCCAGCAGCTTAGACAGAAGGTCTTCACCCCTCCACTTT.

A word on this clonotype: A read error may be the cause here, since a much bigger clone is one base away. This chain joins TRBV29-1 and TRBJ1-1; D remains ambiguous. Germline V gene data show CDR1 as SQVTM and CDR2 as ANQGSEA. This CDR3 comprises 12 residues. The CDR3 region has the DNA TGCAGCATTGATATCCAGCCCACTGAAGCTTTCTTT. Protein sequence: CSIDIQPTEAFF.

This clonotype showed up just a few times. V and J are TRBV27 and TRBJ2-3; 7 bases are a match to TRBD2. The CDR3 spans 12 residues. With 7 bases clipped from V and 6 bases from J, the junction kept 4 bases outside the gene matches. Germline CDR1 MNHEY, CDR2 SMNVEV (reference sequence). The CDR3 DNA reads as TGTGCCAGCACTTCCGGGGGGGATACGCAGTATTTT. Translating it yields CASTSGGDTQYF.

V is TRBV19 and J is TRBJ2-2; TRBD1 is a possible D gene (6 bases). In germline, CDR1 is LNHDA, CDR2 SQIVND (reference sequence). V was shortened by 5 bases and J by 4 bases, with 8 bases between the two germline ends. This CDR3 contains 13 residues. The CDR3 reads CASSGTTTGELFF. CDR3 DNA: TGTGCCAGTAGTGGGACAACCACCGGGGAGCTGTTTTTT.

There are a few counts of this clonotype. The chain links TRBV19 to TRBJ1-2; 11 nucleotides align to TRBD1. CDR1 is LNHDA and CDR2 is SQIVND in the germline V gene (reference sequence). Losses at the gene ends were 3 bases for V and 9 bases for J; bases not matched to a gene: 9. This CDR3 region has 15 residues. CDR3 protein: CASSMIGDRGSSYTF. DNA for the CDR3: TGTGCCAGTAGTATGATTGGGGACAGGGGGAGCAGCTACACCTTC.

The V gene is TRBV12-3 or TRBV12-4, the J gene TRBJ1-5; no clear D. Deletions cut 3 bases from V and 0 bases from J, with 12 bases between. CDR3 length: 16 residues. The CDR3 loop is CASSFDTANSNQPQHF. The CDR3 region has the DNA TGTGCCAGCAGTTTTGATACAGCAAATAGCAATCAGCCCCAGCATTTT.

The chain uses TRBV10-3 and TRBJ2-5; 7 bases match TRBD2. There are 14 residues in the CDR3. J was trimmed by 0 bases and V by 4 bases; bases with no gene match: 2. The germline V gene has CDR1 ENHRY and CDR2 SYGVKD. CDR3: CAISASGNQETQYF. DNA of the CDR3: TGTGCCATCAGTGCTAGCGGAAACCAAGAGACCCAGTACTTC.

The CDR3 DNA sequence: TGTGCCAGCAGTTACCCCCACGATACGCAGTATTTT. Translated: CASSYPHDTQYF. The genes are TRBV6-5 and TRBJ2-3, with D uncertain. V was pared by 2 bases and J by 6 bases, with 6 bases between. There are 12 residues in the CDR3. From germline, CDR1 is MNHEY and CDR2 SVGAGI.

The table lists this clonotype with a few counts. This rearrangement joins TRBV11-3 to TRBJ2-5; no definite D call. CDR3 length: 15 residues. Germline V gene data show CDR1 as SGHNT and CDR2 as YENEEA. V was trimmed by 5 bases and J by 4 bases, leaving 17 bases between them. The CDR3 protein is CASSPVQGLGETQYF. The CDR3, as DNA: TGTGCCAGCAGCCCCGTCCAAGGATTAGGAGAGACCCAGTACTTC.

The CDR3, as DNA: TGTGCCAGCAGACCGAGAGGGCTAGCGGGAGGGCGTAAACCAAACACAGATACGCAGTATTTT. Its translation is CASRPRGLAGGRKPNTDTQYF. The V and J genes are TRBV6-5 and TRBJ2-3, with 12 positions matching TRBD2. Germline V gives CDR1 MNHEY, CDR2 SVGAGI. The trim removed 6 bases at V and 2 bases at J, leaving 21 bases unmatched. The CDR3 contains 21 residues.

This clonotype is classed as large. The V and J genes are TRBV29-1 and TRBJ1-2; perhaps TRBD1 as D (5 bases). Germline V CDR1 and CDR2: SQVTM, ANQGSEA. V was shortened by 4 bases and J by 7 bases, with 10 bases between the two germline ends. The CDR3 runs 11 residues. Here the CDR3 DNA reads TGCAGCGTTGGGGGGGTCGCTGGCTACACCTTC. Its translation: CSVGGVAGYTF.

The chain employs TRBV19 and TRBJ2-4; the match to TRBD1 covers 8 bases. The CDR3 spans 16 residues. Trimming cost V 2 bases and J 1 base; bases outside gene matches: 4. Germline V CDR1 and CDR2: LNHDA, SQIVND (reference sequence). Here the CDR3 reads CASSITRQGAKNIQYF. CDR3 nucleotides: TGTGCCAGTAGTATAACGAGACAGGGGGCCAAAAACATTCAGTACTTC.

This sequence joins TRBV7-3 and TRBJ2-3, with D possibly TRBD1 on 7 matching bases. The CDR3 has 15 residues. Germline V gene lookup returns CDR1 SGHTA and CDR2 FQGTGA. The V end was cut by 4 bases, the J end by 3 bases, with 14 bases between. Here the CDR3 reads CASSSVRGRTDTQYF. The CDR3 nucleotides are TGTGCCAGCAGCTCGGTCAGGGGGAGGACAGATACGCAGTATTTT.